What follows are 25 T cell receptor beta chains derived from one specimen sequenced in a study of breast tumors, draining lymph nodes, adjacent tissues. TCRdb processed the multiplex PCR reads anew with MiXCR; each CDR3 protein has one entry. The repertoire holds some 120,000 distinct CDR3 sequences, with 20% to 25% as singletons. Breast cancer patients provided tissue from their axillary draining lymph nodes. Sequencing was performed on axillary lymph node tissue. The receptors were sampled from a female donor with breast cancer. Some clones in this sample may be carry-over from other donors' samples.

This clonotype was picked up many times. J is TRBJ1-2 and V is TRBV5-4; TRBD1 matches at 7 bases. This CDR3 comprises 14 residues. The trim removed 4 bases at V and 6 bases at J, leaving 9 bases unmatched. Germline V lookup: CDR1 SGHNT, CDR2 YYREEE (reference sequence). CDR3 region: CASSPRDRVDGYTF. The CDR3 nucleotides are TGTGCCAGCAGCCCGAGAGACAGGGTTGATGGCTACACCTTC.

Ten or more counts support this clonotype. CDR3 DNA sequence: TGTGCCAGCAGCTTGGGAGCGAGCGAGACCCAGTACTTC. This translates into CASSLGASETQYF. This chain connects TRBV5-8 to TRBJ2-5; D is uncertain. The V gene lost 0 bases and the J gene lost 5 bases, with 8 bases spanning the gap. CDR3 length: 13 amino acids. Germline CDR1 reads SGHTS; CDR2 reads YDEGEE.

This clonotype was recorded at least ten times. CDR3: CASSLLAGFGELFF. CDR3 sequence (DNA): TGTGCCAGCAGCTTATTAGCGGGATTCGGGGAGCTGTTTTTT. The V call is TRBV7-8, the J call TRBJ2-2; TRBD2 matches 8 bases. CDR1 and CDR2 from the germline V gene are SGHVS and FQNEAQ. The J segment lost 7 bases and the V segment lost 2 bases, leaving 3 bases of the junction unmatched. CDR3 length equals 14 residues.

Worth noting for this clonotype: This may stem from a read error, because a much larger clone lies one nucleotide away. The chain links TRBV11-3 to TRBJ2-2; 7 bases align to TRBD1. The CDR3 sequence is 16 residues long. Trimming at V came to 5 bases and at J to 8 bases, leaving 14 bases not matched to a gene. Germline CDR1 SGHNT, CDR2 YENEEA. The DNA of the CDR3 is TGTGCCAGCAGCGGACAGGAGGCCGACGCGCCAGGGGAGCTGTTTTTT. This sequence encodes CASSGQEADAPGELFF.

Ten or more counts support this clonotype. The CDR3 sequence is CASSSSGQETQYF. As DNA, the CDR3 is TGTGCCAGCAGTTCTAGCGGACAAGAGACCCAGTACTTC. This chain uses TRBV6-2 or TRBV6-3 with TRBJ2-5, with TRBD2 matching 7 bases. The CDR3 is made up of 13 amino acids. Germline-derived CDR1 and CDR2 are MNHEY and SVGEGT. The J segment lost 2 bases and the V segment lost 4 bases, leaving 1 base of the junction unmatched.

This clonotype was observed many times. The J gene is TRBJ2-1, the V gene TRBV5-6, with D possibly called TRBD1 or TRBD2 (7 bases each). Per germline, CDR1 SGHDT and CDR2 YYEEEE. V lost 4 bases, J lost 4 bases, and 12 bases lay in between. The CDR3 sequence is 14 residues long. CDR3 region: CASSGEGQYNEQFF. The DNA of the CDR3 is TGTGCCAGCAGCGGGGAGGGACAGTACAATGAGCAGTTCTTC.

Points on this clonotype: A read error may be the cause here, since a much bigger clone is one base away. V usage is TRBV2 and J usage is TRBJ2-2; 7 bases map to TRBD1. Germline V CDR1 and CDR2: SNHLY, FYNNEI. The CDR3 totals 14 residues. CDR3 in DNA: TGTGCCAGCAAGGGACAGCCGAACACCCGGGAGCTGTTTTTT. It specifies CASKGQPNTRELFF.

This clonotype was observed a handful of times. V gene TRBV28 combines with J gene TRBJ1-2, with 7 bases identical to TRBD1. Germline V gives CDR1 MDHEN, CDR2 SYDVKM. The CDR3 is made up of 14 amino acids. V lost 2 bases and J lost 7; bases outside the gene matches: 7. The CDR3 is CASSLPGTVFGYTF. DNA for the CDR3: TGTGCCAGCAGTTTACCCGGGACAGTCTTTGGCTACACCTTC.

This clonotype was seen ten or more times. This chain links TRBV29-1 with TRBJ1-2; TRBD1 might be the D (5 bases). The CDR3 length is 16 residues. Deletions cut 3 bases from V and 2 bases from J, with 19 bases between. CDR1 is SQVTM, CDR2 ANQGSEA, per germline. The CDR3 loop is CSVEELPGLLNYGYTF. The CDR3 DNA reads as TGCAGCGTTGAGGAGTTGCCGGGACTGCTAAACTATGGCTACACCTTC.

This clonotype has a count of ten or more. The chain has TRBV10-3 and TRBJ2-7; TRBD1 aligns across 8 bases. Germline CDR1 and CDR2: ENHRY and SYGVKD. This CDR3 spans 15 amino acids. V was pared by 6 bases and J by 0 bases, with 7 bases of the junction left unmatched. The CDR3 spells CAIRTDRGNSYEQYF. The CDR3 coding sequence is TGTGCCATCAGAACCGACAGGGGCAACTCCTACGAGCAGTACTTC.

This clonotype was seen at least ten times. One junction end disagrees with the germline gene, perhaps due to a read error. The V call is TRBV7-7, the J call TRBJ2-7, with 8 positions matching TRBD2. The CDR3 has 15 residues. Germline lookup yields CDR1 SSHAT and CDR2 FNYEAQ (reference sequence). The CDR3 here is CASSPYPREENEQYF. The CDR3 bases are TGTGCTAGCAGCCCCTACCCGCGGGAGGAGAACGAGCAGTACTTC.

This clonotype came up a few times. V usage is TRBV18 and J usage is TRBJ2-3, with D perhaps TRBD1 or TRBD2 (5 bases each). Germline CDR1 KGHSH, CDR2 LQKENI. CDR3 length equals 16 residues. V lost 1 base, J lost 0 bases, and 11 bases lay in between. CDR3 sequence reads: CASSPRDGASTDTQYF. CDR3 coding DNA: TGTGCCAGCTCACCACGAGACGGGGCGAGCACAGATACGCAGTATTTT. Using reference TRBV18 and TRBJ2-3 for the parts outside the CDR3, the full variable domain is NAGVMQNPRHLVRRRGQEARLRCSPMKGHSHVYWYRQLPEEGLKFMVYLQKENIIDESGMPKERFSAEFPKEGPSILRIQQVVRGDSAAYFCASSPRDGASTDTQYFGPGTRLTVL.

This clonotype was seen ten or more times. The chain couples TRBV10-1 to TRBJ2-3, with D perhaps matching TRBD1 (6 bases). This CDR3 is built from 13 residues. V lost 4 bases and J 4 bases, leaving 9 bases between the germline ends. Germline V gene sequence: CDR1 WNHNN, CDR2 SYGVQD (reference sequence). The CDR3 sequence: CASSVQGSDTQYF. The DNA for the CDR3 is TGCGCCAGCAGTGTTCAGGGGTCAGATACGCAGTATTTT.

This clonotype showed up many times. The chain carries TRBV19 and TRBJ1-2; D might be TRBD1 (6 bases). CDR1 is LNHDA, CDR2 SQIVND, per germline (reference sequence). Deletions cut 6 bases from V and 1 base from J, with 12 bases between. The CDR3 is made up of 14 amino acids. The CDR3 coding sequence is TGTGCCAGTAGCCGTACAGGGTTTAACTATGGCTACACCTTC. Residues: CASSRTGFNYGYTF.

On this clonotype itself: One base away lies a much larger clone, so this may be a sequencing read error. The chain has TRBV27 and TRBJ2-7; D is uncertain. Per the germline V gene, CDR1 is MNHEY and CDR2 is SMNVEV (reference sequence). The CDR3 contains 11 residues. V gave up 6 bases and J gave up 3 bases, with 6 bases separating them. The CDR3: CASRDGYEQYF. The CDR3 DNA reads TGTGCCAGCAGAGATGGCTACGAGCAGTACTTC.

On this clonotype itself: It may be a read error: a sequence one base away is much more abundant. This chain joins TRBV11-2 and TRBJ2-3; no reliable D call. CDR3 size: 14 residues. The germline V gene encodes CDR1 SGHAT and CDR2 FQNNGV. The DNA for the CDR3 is TGTGCCAGCGGCTTCTCGCTTCGGGCAGATACGCAGTATTTT. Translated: CASGFSLRADTQYF. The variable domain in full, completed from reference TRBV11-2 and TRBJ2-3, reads EAGVAQSPRYKIIEKRQSVAFWCNPISGHATLYWYQQILGQGPKLLIQFQNNGVVDDSQLPKDRFSAERLKGVDSTLKIQPAKLEDSAVYLCASGFSLRADTQYFGPGTRLTVL.

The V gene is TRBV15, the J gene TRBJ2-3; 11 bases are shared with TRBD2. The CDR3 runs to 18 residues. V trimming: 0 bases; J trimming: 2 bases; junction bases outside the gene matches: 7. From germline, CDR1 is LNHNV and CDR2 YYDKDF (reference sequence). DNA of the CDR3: TGTGCCACCAGCAGAGATACACTAGCGGGAGCGGCCACAGATACGCAGTATTTT. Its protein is CATSRDTLAGAATDTQYF.

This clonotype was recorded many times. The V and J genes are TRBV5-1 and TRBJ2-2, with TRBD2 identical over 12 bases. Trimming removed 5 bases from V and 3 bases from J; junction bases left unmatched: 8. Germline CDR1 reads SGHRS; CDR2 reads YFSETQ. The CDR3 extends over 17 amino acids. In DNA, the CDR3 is TGCGCCAGCAGTGGGGCTAGCGGGAGGGCCGACACCGGGGAGCTGTTTTTT. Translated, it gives CASSGASGRADTGELFF.

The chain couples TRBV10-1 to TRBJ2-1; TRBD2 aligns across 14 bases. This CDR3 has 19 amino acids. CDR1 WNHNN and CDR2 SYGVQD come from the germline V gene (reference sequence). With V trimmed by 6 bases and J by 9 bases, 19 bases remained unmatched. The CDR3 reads CASSKTSGRGGLGLTEQFF. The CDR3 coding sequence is TGCGCCAGCAGCAAGACTAGCGGGAGGGGGGGACTCGGTTTAACTGAGCAGTTCTTC.

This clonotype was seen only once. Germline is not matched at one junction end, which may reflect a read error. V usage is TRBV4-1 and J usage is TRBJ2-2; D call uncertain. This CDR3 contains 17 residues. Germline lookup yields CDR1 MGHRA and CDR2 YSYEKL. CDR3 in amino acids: CASSQEASPAAPGELFF. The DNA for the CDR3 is TGTGCCAGCAGCCAAGAGGCCAGCCCGGCGGCCCCCGGGGAGCTGTTTTTT.

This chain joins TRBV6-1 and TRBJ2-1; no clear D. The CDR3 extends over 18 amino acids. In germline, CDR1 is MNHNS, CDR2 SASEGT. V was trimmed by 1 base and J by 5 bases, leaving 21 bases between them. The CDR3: CASSEELLLLLTHNEQFF. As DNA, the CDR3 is TGTGCCAGCAGTGAAGAATTGCTCCTCCTACTTACCCACAATGAGCAGTTCTTC.

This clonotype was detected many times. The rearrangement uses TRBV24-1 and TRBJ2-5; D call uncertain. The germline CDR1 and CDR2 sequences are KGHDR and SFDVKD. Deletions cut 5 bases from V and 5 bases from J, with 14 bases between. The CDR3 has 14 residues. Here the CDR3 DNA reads TGTGCCACCAGTGTTGGGCAGGTAAAGGAGACCCAGTACTTC. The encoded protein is CATSVGQVKETQYF.

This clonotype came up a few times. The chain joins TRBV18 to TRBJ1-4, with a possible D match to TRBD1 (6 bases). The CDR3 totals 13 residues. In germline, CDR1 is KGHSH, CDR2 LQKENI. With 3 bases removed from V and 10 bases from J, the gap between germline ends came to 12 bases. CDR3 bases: TGTGCCAGCTCACCTGAGACAGGTGGAAAACTGTTTTTT. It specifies CASSPETGGKLFF.

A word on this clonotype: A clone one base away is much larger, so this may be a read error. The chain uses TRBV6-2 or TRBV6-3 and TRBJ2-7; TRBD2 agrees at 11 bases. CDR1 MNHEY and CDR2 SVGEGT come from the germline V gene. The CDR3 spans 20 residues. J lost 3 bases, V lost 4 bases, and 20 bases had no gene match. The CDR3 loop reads CASSCSVSGRAGSEIYEQYF. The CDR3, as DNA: TGTGCCAGCAGTTGCTCGGTTAGCGGGAGGGCCGGATCGGAAATCTACGAGCAGTACTTC.

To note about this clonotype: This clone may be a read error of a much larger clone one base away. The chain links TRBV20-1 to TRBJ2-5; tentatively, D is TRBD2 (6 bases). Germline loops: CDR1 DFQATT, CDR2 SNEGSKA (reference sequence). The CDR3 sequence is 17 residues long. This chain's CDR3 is CSAGDQLGGRSKETQYF. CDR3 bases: TGCAGTGCTGGAGATCAGTTGGGTGGGAGGTCGAAAGAGACCCAGTACTTC.